This TCR beta chain was profiled in a study of T cell repertoires in cytomegalovirus infection. Turning to the study itself: Indicated by public TCR beta signatures were CMV infection and matching HLA type.

Study-wide results and caveats: The ex vivo response was dominated by HLA-C-restricted CMV-specific TCR beta clonotypes.

TCRdb called the reads again in MiXCR, with one record for every CDR3 protein. The sample contains more than 400,000 distinct CDR3 sequences, 26% of which appear only once. This clonotype was seen only once. Its antigen is not identified. Germline V gene data show CDR1 as KGHSH and CDR2 as LQKENI. The CDR3 spans 14 residues. V was trimmed by 3 bases and J by 2 bases, leaving 10 bases between them. The sample comprised PBMCs. The chain carries TRBV18 and TRBJ1-2; D gene ambiguous. The sequence came from a human donor in good health (CMV status not recorded). Some clones in this sample may be carry-over from other donors' samples. The CDR3 spells CASSPLESNYGYTF. As DNA, the CDR3 is TGTGCCAGCTCACCTTTAGAATCGAACTATGGCTACACCTTC.